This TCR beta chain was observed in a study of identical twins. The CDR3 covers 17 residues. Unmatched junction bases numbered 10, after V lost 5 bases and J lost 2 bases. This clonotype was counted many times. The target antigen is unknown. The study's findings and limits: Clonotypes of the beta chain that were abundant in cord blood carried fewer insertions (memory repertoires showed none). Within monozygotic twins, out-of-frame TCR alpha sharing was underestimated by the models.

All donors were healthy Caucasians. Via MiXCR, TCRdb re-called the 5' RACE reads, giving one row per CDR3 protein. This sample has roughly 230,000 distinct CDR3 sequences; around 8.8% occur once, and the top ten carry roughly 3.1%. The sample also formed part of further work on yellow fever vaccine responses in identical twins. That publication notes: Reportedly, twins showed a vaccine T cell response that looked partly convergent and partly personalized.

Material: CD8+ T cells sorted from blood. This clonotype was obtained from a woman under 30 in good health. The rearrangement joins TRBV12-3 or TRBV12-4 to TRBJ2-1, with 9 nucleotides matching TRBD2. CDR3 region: CASSGPGLASTYNEQFF. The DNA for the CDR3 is TGTGCCAGCAGTGGCCCCGGACTAGCGAGTACCTACAATGAGCAGTTCTTC.